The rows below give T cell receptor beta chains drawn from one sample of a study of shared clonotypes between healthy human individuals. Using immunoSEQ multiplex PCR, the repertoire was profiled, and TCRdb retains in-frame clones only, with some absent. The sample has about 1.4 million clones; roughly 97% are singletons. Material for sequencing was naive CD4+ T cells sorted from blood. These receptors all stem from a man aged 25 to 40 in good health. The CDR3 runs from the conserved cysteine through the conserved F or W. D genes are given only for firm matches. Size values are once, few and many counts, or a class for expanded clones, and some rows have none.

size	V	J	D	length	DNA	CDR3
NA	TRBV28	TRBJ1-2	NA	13	TGTGCCAGCAGACTACAGGGTAACTATGGCTACACCTTC	CASRLQGNYGYTF
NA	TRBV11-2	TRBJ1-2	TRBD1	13	TGTGCCAGCAGCTTAAGGACAGGGATCGGCTACACCTTC	CASSLRTGIGYTF
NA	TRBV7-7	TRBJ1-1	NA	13	TGTGCCAGCAGACCTGCCGGGGGCACTGAAGCTTTCTTT	CASRPAGGTEAFF
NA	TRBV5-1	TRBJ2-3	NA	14	TGCGCCAGCAGCTTGACTAGCCCCACAGATACGCAGTATTTT	CASSLTSPTDTQYF
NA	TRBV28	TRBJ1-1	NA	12	TGTGCCAGCAGTTCCGCGGGCACTGAAGCTTTCTTT	CASSSAGTEAFF
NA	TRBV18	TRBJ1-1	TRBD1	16	TGTGCCAGCTCACGAACACCCTTGACAGGGGGGACTGAAGCTTTCTTT	CASSRTPLTGGTEAFF
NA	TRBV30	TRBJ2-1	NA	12	TGTGCCTCCCTGGCGGGAAGAAATGAGCAGTTCTTC	CASLAGRNEQFF
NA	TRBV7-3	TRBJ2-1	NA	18	TGTGCCAGCAGCTTATTTCCTCTTTCCCCGAGGAGCTACAATGAGCAGTTCTTC	CASSLFPLSPRSYNEQFF
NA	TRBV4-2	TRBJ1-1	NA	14	TGTGCCAGCAGCCCACAGGAGCCGAACACTGAAGCTTTCTTT	CASSPQEPNTEAFF
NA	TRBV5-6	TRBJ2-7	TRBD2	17	TGTGCCAGCAGCCCGGCCGGGCGGGGGAACGAAGACTACGAGCAGTACTTC	CASSPAGRGNEDYEQYF
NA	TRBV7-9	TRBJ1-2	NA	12	TGTGCCAGCAGCCCCGTTGCCTATGGCTACACCTTC	CASSPVAYGYTF
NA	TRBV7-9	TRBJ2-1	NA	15	TGTGCCAGCAGCGCCCGGAACCTACTAGACAATGAGCAGTTCTTC	CASSARNLLDNEQFF
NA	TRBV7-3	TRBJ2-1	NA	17	TGTGCCAGCAGCCAATCGTCGGCGTCCGGCTCCTACAATGAGCAGTTCTTC	CASSQSSASGSYNEQFF
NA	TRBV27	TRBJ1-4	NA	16	TGTGCCAGCAGAACCTCGGAAGCTGCAGGGAATGAAAAACTGTTTTTT	CASRTSEAAGNEKLFF
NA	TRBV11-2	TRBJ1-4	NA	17	TGTGCCAGCAGCTCAATAACTCTAGGGCCAACTAATGAAAAACTGTTTTTT	CASSSITLGPTNEKLFF
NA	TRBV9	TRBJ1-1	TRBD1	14	TGTGCCAGCAGCGTACAGGGGGCCAACACTGAAGCTTTCTTT	CASSVQGANTEAFF
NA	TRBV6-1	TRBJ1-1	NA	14	TGTGCCAGCAGTTCTGACAGCTGGAACACTGAAGCTTTCTTT	CASSSDSWNTEAFF
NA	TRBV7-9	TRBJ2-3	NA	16	TGTGCCAGCAGCGTTCTTAGGTGGCTAGCCGCAGATACGCAGTATTTT	CASSVLRWLAADTQYF
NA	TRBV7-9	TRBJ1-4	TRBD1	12	TGTGCCAGTGGGACAGGTTATGAAAAACTGTTTTTT	CASGTGYEKLFF
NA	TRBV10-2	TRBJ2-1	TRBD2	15	TGCGCCAGCAGTGACCCCGGGACTAGCGGGCTCGTGCAGTTCTTC	CASSDPGTSGLVQFF
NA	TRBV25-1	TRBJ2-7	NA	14	TGTGCCAGCAGTGCGCCGACATCGGTGGGCGAGCAGTACTTC	CASSAPTSVGEQYF
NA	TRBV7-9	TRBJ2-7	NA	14	TGTGCCAGCAGCTCTGGTCAGTATGAGTACGAGCAGTACTTC	CASSSGQYEYEQYF
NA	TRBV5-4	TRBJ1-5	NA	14	TGTGCCAGCACCTTACAGGGAGCCGGTCAGCCCCAGCATTTT	CASTLQGAGQPQHF
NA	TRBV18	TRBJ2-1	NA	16	TGTGCCAGCTCACCACCCATAGTAGCACTATACAATGAGCAGTTCTTC	CASSPPIVALYNEQFF
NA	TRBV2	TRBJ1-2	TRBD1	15	TGTGCCAGCAGGGGACAGGGATCGGAAAACTATGGCTACACCTTC	CASRGQGSENYGYTF
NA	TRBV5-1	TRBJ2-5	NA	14	TGCGCCAGCAGCTTGGGGACTGTCAGGGAGACCCAGTACTTC	CASSLGTVRETQYF
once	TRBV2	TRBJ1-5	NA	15	TGTGCCAGCAGTGAAGTCCGGGGATCTCATCAGCCCCAGCATTTT	CASSEVRGSHQPQHF
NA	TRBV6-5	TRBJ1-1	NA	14	TGTGCCAGCAGGGAACAGGGTCTGGTCACTGAAGCTTTCTTT	CASREQGLVTEAFF
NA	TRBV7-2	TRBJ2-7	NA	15	TGTGCCAGCAGCCCTGTTGGCGGGGGCCCTAACGAGCAGTACTTC	CASSPVGGGPNEQYF
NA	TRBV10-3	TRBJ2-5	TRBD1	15	TGTGCCATCAGCAACCGGGACAGGGGTCAAGAGACCCAGTACTTC	CAISNRDRGQETQYF
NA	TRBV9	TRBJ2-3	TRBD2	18	TGTGCCAGCAGCACGCTACCGGGACTAGCGCGCAACACAGATACGCAGTATTTT	CASSTLPGLARNTDTQYF
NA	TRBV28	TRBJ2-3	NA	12	TGTGCCAGCAGTTTACTTGGAGATACGCAGTATTTT	CASSLLGDTQYF
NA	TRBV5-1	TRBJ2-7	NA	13	TGCGCCAGCAGCTCGGGCAGGCTCTACGAGCAGTACTTC	CASSSGRLYEQYF
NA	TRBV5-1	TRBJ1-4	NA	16	TGCGCCAGCAGCTCGGATATAGGGAGGACTAATGAAAAACTGTTTTTT	CASSSDIGRTNEKLFF
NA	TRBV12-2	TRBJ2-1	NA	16	TGTGCAAGTCGCTTCTTACGGACCTGGGGCTACAATGAGCAGTTCTTC	CASRFLRTWGYNEQFF
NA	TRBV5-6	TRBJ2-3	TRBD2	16	TGTGCCAGCAGCACCTCCGGACTAGATTTCACAGATACGCAGTATTTT	CASSTSGLDFTDTQYF